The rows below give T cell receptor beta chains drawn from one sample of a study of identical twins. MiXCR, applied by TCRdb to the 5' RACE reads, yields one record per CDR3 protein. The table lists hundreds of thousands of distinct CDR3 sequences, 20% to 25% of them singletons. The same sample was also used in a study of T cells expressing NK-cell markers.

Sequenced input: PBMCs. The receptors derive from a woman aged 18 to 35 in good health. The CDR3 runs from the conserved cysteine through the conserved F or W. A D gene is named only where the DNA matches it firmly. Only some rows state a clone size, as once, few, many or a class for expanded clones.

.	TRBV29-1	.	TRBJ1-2	TGCAGCGTTGCAGGGTACTATGGCTACACCTTC	CSVAGYYGYTF
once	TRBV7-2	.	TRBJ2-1	TGTGCCAGCAGCTCCTGGCGGGCTCGTGGCAATGAGCAGTTCTTC	CASSSWRARGNEQFF
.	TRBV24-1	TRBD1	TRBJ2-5	TGTGCCACCAGTGGCACCGCTGGGACAGGGGAAGAGACCCAGTACTTC	CATSGTAGTGEETQYF
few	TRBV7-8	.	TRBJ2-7	TGTGCCAGCAGCTTAGCGCCTAGGGTATACGAGCAGTACTTC	CASSLAPRVYEQYF
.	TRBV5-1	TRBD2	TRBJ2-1	TGCGCCAGCAGCTTGAGGTCTAGCGGGTCCGATGAGCAGTTCTTC	CASSLRSSGSDEQFF
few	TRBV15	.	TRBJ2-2	TGTGCCACCAGCACACTGCAGGGAGCCACCGGGGAGCTGTTTTTT	CATSTLQGATGELFF
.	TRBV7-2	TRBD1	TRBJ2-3	TGTGCCAGCAGCACGGACAGGGGTGCGCAGTATTTT	CASSTDRGAQYF
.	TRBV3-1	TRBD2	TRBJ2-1	TGTGCCAGCAGCCAAGGACTAGCTGATTGGAATGAGCAGTTCTTC	CASSQGLADWNEQFF
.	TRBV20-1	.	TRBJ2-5	TGCAGTGCAGAACCGGTGGCGGAGACCCAGTACTTC	CSAEPVAETQYF
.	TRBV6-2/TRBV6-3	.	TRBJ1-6	TGTGCCAGCAGTTACGGCGGGAATTATTCACCCCTCCACTTT	CASSYGGNYSPLHF
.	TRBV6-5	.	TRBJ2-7	TGTGCCAGCAGTTACCTACCCGGACCCGGCGAGCAGTACTTC	CASSYLPGPGEQYF
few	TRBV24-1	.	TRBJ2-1	TGTGCCACCAGTGAGCCGATTGGGAATGAGCAGTTCTTC	CATSEPIGNEQFF
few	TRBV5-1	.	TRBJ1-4	TGCGCCAGCAGCTTGAGATACGATAATGAAAAACTGTTTTTT	CASSLRYDNEKLFF
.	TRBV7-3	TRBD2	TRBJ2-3	TGTGCCAGCAGCTTAACTTGGGGGGGGGAATTTAGCACAGATACGCAGTATTTT	CASSLTWGGEFSTDTQYF
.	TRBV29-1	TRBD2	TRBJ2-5	TGCAGCGTTGAGGAGGGAGGGGAGACCCAGTACTTC	CSVEEGGETQYF
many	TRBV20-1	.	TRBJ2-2	TGCAGTGCTAGAGATCGCGTTCGCACCGGGGAGCTGTTTTTT	CSARDRVRTGELFF
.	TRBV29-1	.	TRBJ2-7	TGCAGCGGACGGGACTCATCCTACGAGCAGTACTTC	CSGRDSSYEQYF
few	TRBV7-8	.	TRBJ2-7	TGTGCCAGCAGAAACAGGGCCGGCGAGCAGTACTTC	CASRNRAGEQYF
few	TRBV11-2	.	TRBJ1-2	TGTGCCAGCAGCTTAAGTATGTCAGGGTCCGGCTACACCTTC	CASSLSMSGSGYTF
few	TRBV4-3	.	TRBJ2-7	TGCGCCAGCAGCCAAGATTTTCGCGACAGTACCTACGAGCAGTACTTC	CASSQDFRDSTYEQYF
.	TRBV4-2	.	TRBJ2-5	TGTGCCAGCAGCCAAGAGGGATGGGAGACCCAGTACTTC	CASSQEGWETQYF
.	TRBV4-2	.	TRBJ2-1	TGTGCCAGCAGCCAAGAGAGGCCTTCAGGGAGGCCCTACAATGAGCAGTTCTTC	CASSQERPSGRPYNEQFF
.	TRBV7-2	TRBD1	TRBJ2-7	TGTGCCAGCAGCTTAGGCCACAGGGGGCGCAACCACGAGCAGTACTTC	CASSLGHRGRNHEQYF
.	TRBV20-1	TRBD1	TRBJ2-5	TGCAGTGTGGGACAGGGGCCTTCAGAGACCCAGTACTTC	CSVGQGPSETQYF
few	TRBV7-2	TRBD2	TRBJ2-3	TGTGCCAGCAGCTTGCGACTAGCGGTCACAGATACGCAGTATTTT	CASSLRLAVTDTQYF
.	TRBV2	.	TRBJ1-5	TGTGCCAGCAGTGATTCGAGTAGCAATCAGCCCCAGCATTTT	CASSDSSSNQPQHF
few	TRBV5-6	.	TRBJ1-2	TGTGCCAGCACCGCGCAGGGTAATATTTATGGCTACACCTTC	CASTAQGNIYGYTF
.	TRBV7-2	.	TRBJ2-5	TGTGCCAGCAGCTTAGGAACACGGAATAAGCGCGAGACCCAGTACTTC	CASSLGTRNKRETQYF
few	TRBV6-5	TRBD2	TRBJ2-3	TGTGCCAGCAGTTACTCTAGCGGGGGCCGCCTAGATACGCAGTATTTT	CASSYSSGGRLDTQYF
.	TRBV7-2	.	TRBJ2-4	TGTGCCAGCAGCTTACAGGTCAAAAACATTCAGTACTTC	CASSLQVKNIQYF
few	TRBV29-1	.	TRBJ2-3	TGCAGCGTTGATGATTTTGGTCCAAGCACAGATACGCAGTATTTT	CSVDDFGPSTDTQYF
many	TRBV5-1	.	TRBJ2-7	TGCGCCAGCACCCAAATACAGGGAGGCGTTGAGCAGTACTTC	CASTQIQGGVEQYF
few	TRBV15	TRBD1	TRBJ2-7	TGTGCCACCAGCAGAGGTAACGGACAGGGGGACGAGCAGTACTTC	CATSRGNGQGDEQYF
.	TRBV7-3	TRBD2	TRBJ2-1	TGTGCCAGCAGCTTAAATGGGGTAGCGGGGGGGCCTAATGAGCAGTTCTTC	CASSLNGVAGGPNEQFF
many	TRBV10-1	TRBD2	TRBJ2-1	TGCGCCACCTTAACCCAGGGTACGAGCGGGGGCTTCTACAATGAGCAGTTCTTC	CATLTQGTSGGFYNEQFF
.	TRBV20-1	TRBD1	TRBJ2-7	TGCAGTGCCGAGGACAGGGGGTGGTACGAGCAGTACTTC	CSAEDRGWYEQYF
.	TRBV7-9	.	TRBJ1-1	TGTGCCAGCAGCCCTCTTTACAGGGTTGAAGCTTTCTTT	CASSPLYRVEAFF
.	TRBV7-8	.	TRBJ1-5	TGTGCCAGCAGCTCGGACCTCTGGGACCCCCAGCATTTT	CASSSDLWDPQHF
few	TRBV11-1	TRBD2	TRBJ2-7	TGTGCCAGCAGCTTAGCGCCGGGACTAGCGACCCGTCGGGAGGAGCAGTACTTC	CASSLAPGLATRREEQYF
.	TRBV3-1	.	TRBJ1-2	TGTGCCAGCAGCCAAAAGGCTGGCGGTTGGGGCTACACCTTC	CASSQKAGGWGYTF
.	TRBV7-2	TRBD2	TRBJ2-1	TGTGCCAGCAGCCCCCGGATAGGGACTAGCGGGGTCAATGAGCAGTTCTTC	CASSPRIGTSGVNEQFF
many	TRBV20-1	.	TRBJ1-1	TGCAGTGCTAGATCCGCGGGGGTGGTGGACACTGAAGCTTTCTTT	CSARSAGVVDTEAFF
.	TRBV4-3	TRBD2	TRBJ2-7	TGCGCCAGCAGCCAACAAATAGCGGGAAGACATTCCTACGAGCAGTACTTC	CASSQQIAGRHSYEQYF
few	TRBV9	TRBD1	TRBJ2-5	TGTGCCAGCAGCCCCGACAGGGGAGACACCCAGTACTTC	CASSPDRGDTQYF
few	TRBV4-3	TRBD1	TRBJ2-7	TGCGCCAGCAGCCAAAGGACAGGGTACGAGCAGTACTTC	CASSQRTGYEQYF
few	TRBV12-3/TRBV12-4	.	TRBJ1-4	TGTGCCAGCAGATCTGGGACACCAAATGAAAAACTGTTTTTT	CASRSGTPNEKLFF